This paragraph reports one T cell receptor beta chain. Its antigen is unidentified. These data come from a study of cytomegalovirus exposure and HLA in healthy donors. Researchers ran the PCR with 60 Vbeta and 13 Jbeta primers. As originally analysed: In a later analysis, 8.5 million to 14 million of around 75 million unique beta chains occurred in at least two donors. Clones were sequenced by immunoSEQ multiplex PCR, and TCRdb holds only the in-frame ones, with some missing. V, J and clone size reflect that table, while D and trimming were determined from the DNA. The sample includes 150,000 to 200,000 clones, approximately 86% of them seen just once. The CDR3 contains 16 residues. Deletions cut 1 base from V and 8 bases from J, with 19 bases between. The V gene's germline CDR1 is SEHNR and CDR2 FQNEAQ (reference sequence). Study observations and caveats: Specific recognition of CMV antigens was confirmed in vitro for a few chains (all CMV-associated). Presence/absence results assume similar sequencing depth per donor, which may not hold.

The sequenced sample was PBMCs. V is TRBV7-9 and J is TRBJ2-3; D possibly corresponds to TRBD1 (7 bases). The receptor was derived from a male donor in good health and CMV-seronegative. In nucleotides, the CDR3 is TGTGCCAGCAGCTTAGTGCAGGAGGGGGCTTTGGGTACGCAGTATTTT. Protein product: CASSLVQEGALGTQYF. Variable domain in full (rest from reference TRBV7-9 and TRBJ2-3): DTGVSQNPRHKITKRGQNVTFRCDPISEHNRLYWYRQTLGQGPEFLTYFQNEAQLEKSRLLSDRFSAERPKGSFSTLEIQRTEQGDSAMYLCASSLVQEGALGTQYFGPGTRLTVL.